A single T cell receptor beta chain is shown here with its context. Repertoires were generated with immunoSEQ multiplex PCR, while TCRdb's copy carries only in-frame clones and drops some. Of about 68,000 clones in the sample, 70% to 90% were seen once. This specimen comes from a study of blood T cell repertoires in COVID-19. This CDR3 spans 15 amino acids. The rearrangement uses TRBV21-1 and TRBJ1-6; the DNA was not used to check the table's D call, TRBD1. TRBV21-1 is a pseudogene locus. The source material was peripheral blood. This TCR was sampled from a man aged 30 to 39 with acute or convalescent COVID-19. CDR3 coding DNA: TGTGCCAGCAGCGGACGGGACAGGGAGGGATCACCCCTCCACTTT. Translated: CASSGRDREGSPLHF.